This is a list of T cell receptor beta chains from one sample in a study of graft-versus-host responses after intestinal transplantation. Clones were read by immunoSEQ multiplex PCR, and TCRdb kept only the in-frame ones, dropping some. The table includes about 46,000 clones, about 93% detected once. This material consisted of PBMCs, taken about 790 days after a first intestinal transplant, on the day of a second. The origin of the receptors is a human patient who received an intestinal transplant, so some T cells may come from the graft donor. CDR3s include the opening cysteine and the closing phenylalanine or tryptophan. D genes are given only for firm matches. Where a row states a size, it is once, few, many or the class of an expanded clone; other rows omit it.

d_gene	v_gene	j_gene	abundance	CDR3nt	CDR3aa
NA	TRBV15	TRBJ2-5	NA	TGTGCCACCAGCTGGGAGCGGAGCCAAGAGACCCAGTACTTC	CATSWERSQETQYF
NA	TRBV9	TRBJ2-1	NA	TGTGCCAGCAGCGTAGGTAAGGCCAATGAGCAGTTCTTC	CASSVGKANEQFF
NA	TRBV6-1	TRBJ1-1	once	TGTGCCAGCACGCGGGGGACTGAAGCTTTCTTT	CASTRGTEAFF
NA	TRBV5-1	TRBJ1-2	once	TGCGCCAGCAGTTTTGAGGACACTAACTATGGCTACACCTTC	CASSFEDTNYGYTF
TRBD1	TRBV28	TRBJ2-3	NA	TGTGCCAGCAGTTTCGGGACAGGCGGATCAGATACGCAGTATTTT	CASSFGTGGSDTQYF
TRBD2	TRBV19	TRBJ2-1	NA	TGTGCCAGTAGTATCTGGACTAGCGGTCTCTACAATGAGCAGTTCTTC	CASSIWTSGLYNEQFF
NA	TRBV25-1	TRBJ1-1	NA	TGTGCCAGCAGTGGGAGAAGGCATAGCCAGGGTGAGAACACTGAAGCTTTCTTT	CASSGRRHSQGENTEAFF
NA	TRBV10-3	TRBJ2-7	NA	TGTGCCATCAGTGAGCCGGACAGCTCCTACGAGCAGTACTTC	CAISEPDSSYEQYF
NA	TRBV19	TRBJ1-2	once	TGTGCCAGTAGCTCGGGGCAGGGGAGGTATGGCTACACCTTC	CASSSGQGRYGYTF
NA	TRBV5-4	TRBJ2-1	NA	TGTGCCAGCAGCTTGGCCTTTCCGGGGCGAAATGAGCAGTTCTTC	CASSLAFPGRNEQFF
TRBD2	TRBV7-9	TRBJ2-5	once	TGTGCCAGCAGCGGGGGAGGGTCGCGAGAGACCCAGTACTTC	CASSGGGSRETQYF
NA	TRBV7-3	TRBJ2-3	NA	TGTGCCAGCAGCTTAAACCTCCGGGATACGCAGTATTTT	CASSLNLRDTQYF
TRBD1	TRBV9	TRBJ2-2	few	TGTGCCAGCAGCTCCCGTGCAGGGGGTGCCGGGGGGGAGCTGTTTTTT	CASSSRAGGAGGELFF
NA	TRBV6-5	TRBJ2-7	NA	TGTGCCAGCAACTCCATCAGTGCGGGTACCTACGAGCAGTACTTC	CASNSISAGTYEQYF
NA	TRBV28	TRBJ2-7	once	TGTGCCAGCAGGACGTCGAGTGCCTACGAGCAGTACTTC	CASRTSSAYEQYF
NA	TRBV30	TRBJ2-1	NA	TGTGCCTGGAGTGTTTCTAGCAGTGAGCAGTTCTTC	CAWSVSSSEQFF
NA	TRBV28	TRBJ1-5	NA	TGTGCCAGCCTTGGACGGATCAATCAGCCCCAGCATTTT	CASLGRINQPQHF
NA	TRBV6-5	TRBJ2-7	NA	TGTGCCAGCAGCCCATGGCCCTTTGGGGGTCGCGAGCAGTACTTC	CASSPWPFGGREQYF
NA	TRBV7-3	TRBJ2-2	NA	TGTGCCAGCAGCCCTACTTTATCGAACACCGGGGAGCTGTTTTTT	CASSPTLSNTGELFF
TRBD2	TRBV6-5	TRBJ2-3	NA	TGTGCCAGCAGTTCCAGGAGCGGGGGAAGAGCAGATACGCAGTATTTT	CASSSRSGGRADTQYF
NA	TRBV27	TRBJ2-7	NA	TGTGCCAGCAGTTCGCGGGGGCCCTACGAGCAGTACTTC	CASSSRGPYEQYF
NA	TRBV19	TRBJ2-3	NA	TGTGCCAGTAGTATAGCCCCGAAGATCATTGGCTTGAGGTCATTAGATACGCAGTATTTT	CASSIAPKIIGLRSLDTQYF
NA	TRBV10-3	TRBJ1-6	NA	TGTGCCATCAGTGAGTCCGGGGGGAGAAATTCACCCCTCCACTTT	CAISESGGRNSPLHF
NA	TRBV6-6	TRBJ1-2	NA	TGTGCCAGCAGCCCCAGAAGGGCAGACTATGGCTACACCTTC	CASSPRRADYGYTF
NA	TRBV5-1	TRBJ2-7	once	TGCGCCAGCAGCCCCTCGGCGGGACGGAGATACGAGCAGTACTTC	CASSPSAGRRYEQYF
TRBD2	TRBV19	TRBJ2-2	NA	TGTGCCAGTAGTATAGATGGCGGGAGAAGGACCGGGGAGCTGTTTTTT	CASSIDGGRRTGELFF
TRBD1	TRBV6-5	TRBJ2-7	NA	TGTGCCAGCAGTTACTCCTCCCGGACAGGGTGGCACGAGCAGTACTTC	CASSYSSRTGWHEQYF
TRBD2	TRBV30	TRBJ2-1	NA	TGTGCCTGGAGCCGAATAGGACTAGCGGGAGGGCCAGGGAATGAGCAGTTCTTC	CAWSRIGLAGGPGNEQFF
NA	TRBV7-9	TRBJ2-1	NA	TGTGCCAGCAGCTCGGGACTTCCCCTTACCTACAATGAGCAGTTCTTC	CASSSGLPLTYNEQFF
TRBD1	TRBV5-1	TRBJ1-1	NA	TGCGCCAGCAGCCGGCGGGGACAGGTGAACACTGAAGCTTTCTTT	CASSRRGQVNTEAFF